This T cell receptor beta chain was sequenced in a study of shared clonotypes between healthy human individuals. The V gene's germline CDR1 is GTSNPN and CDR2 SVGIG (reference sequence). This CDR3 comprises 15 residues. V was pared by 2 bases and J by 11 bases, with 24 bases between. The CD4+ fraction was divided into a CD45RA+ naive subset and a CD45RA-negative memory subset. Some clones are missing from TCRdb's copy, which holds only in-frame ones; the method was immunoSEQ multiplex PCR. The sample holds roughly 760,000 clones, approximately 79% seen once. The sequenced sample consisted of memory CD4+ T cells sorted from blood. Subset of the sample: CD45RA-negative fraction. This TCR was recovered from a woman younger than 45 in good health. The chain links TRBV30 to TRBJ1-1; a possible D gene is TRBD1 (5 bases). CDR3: CAWSSKQDSILLAFF. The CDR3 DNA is TGTGCCTGGAGTTCAAAACAGGACTCTATTCTGCTGGCTTTCTTT.